This paragraph covers one T cell receptor beta chain sequence. Both TCR beta VDJ combination and CDR3 sequence profiling were carried out. Genomic DNA was the template for this profiling. TCRdb re-derived calls from the reads in MiXCR, one entry per CDR3 protein. The sample holds about 180,000 distinct CDR3 sequences, about half seen once. The data are from a study of CD8+CD57+ T cells in acquired aplastic anemia. This sequence was found in a human donor in good health. The sample comprised sorted CD4+, CD8+, or CD8+CD57+ T cells (not recorded which) from PBMCs.

The CDR3 DNA is TGTGCCAGCAGCCAAGGGAGAGGCTCACCCCTCCACTTT. Its protein is CASSQGRGSPLHF. V usage is TRBV3-1 and J usage is TRBJ1-6, with unresolved D. The CDR3 has 13 residues. Germline V lookup: CDR1 LGHDT, CDR2 YNNKEL (reference sequence). Between the trimmed V and J ends, which lost 1 base and 10 bases, there was a span of 8 bases.